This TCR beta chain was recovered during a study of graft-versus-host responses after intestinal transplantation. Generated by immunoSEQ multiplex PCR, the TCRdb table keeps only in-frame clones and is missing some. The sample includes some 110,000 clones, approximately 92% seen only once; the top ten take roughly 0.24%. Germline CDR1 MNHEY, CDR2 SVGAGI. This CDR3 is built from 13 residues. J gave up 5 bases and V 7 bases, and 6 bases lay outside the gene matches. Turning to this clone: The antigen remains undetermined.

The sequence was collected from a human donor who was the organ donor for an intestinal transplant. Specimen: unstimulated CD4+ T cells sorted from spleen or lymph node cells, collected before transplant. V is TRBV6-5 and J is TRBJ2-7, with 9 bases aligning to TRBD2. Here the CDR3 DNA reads TGTGCCAGCACTGAGGGACTAGCAAACGAGCAGTACTTC. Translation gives CASTEGLANEQYF.